The rows below give T cell receptor beta chains drawn from one sample of a study of long-term antiretroviral therapy in people with HIV. Repertoires were generated with immunoSEQ multiplex PCR, while TCRdb's copy carries only in-frame clones and drops some. Of roughly 21,000 clones in the sample, 81% were seen once. The input for sequencing was unsorted PBMCs, taken 0.1 years before starting antiretroviral therapy. Receptors were obtained from a man aged 35-49 years with HIV. Each CDR3 is given with its conserved first and last residue. Each record gives: clone size, D gene, V gene, J gene, CDR3 protein, CDR3 DNA. D genes are given only for firm matches. Part of the rows lack a size; the others show once, few, many or a class for expanded clones.

>NA|NA|TRBV7-9|TRBJ2-5
CASSSTTGFQETQYF
TGTGCCAGCAGCTCGACAACAGGGTTTCAAGAGACCCAGTACTTC
>NA|TRBD2|TRBV18|TRBJ2-5
CASSPFWGGRETQYF
TGTGCCAGCTCACCGTTCTGGGGGGGAAGAGAGACCCAGTACTTC
>NA|TRBD2|TRBV9|TRBJ2-3
CASSGQTGTSRTDTQYF
TGTGCCAGCAGCGGCCAAACCGGGACTAGCCGCACAGATACGCAGTATTTT
>NA|TRBD2|TRBV5-1|TRBJ2-1
CASSSGAGLGGYNEQFF
TGCGCCAGCAGCTCGGGGGCGGGACTAGGGGGCTACAATGAGCAGTTCTTC
>once|TRBD1|TRBV7-9|TRBJ1-6
CASSYRGPSYNSPLHF
TGTGCCAGCAGCTACAGGGGGCCCTCCTATAATTCACCCCTCCACTTT
>NA|TRBD2|TRBV11-2|TRBJ2-2
CASSVTSGSSTGELFF
TGTGCCAGCAGCGTGACTAGCGGGAGCAGCACCGGGGAGCTGTTTTTT
>NA|NA|TRBV6-6|TRBJ1-4
CASSDGGRGNEKLFF
TGTGCCAGCAGCGACGGGGGGCGGGGTAATGAAAAACTGTTTTTT
>NA|TRBD2|TRBV9|TRBJ2-3
CASSLGRVAGAGDTQYF
TGTGCCAGCAGCCTGGGCCGGGTAGCGGGAGCGGGAGATACGCAGTATTTT
>NA|NA|TRBV7-9|TRBJ2-7
CASSLITPFGYEQYF
TGTGCCAGCAGCTTAATAACTCCTTTTGGATACGAGCAGTACTTC
>once|TRBD2|TRBV25-1|TRBJ2-7
CASSVPSGGAKSYEQYF
TGTGCCAGCAGTGTGCCTAGCGGGGGGGCCAAGTCCTACGAGCAGTACTTC
>NA|NA|TRBV6-6|TRBJ1-5
CASRGPGSNQPQHF
TGTGCCAGCAGGGGACCGGGTAGCAATCAGCCCCAGCATTTT
>few|NA|TRBV4-1|TRBJ1-1
CASSQDWGRGTEAFF
TGCGCCAGCAGCCAAGATTGGGGGCGCGGCACTGAAGCTTTCTTT
>NA|TRBD1|TRBV29-1|TRBJ2-1
CSAPRTGYNEQFF
TGCAGCGCTCCCCGGACAGGCTACAATGAGCAGTTCTTC
>NA|NA|TRBV28|TRBJ2-5
CASRRGGQLETQYF
TGTGCCAGCAGAAGAGGAGGACAGTTAGAGACCCAGTACTTC
>NA|NA|TRBV7-8|TRBJ1-2
CASSGFYDVHYGYTF
TGTGCCAGCAGCGGGTTTTACGACGTTCACTATGGCTACACCTTC
>NA|NA|TRBV19|TRBJ1-5
CASSPGVRRSNQPQHF
TGTGCCAGTAGTCCAGGGGTCCGCCGTAGCAATCAGCCCCAGCATTTT
>NA|TRBD2|TRBV19|TRBJ2-5
CASSILSGGGETQYF
TGTGCCAGTAGTATCCTTAGCGGGGGCGGGGAGACCCAGTACTTC
>NA|TRBD1|TRBV5-1|TRBJ2-7
CASSFSLGQGAYEQYF
TGCGCCAGCAGCTTCTCCCTTGGACAGGGGGCTTACGAGCAGTACTTC
>NA|NA|TRBV10-3|TRBJ2-7
CAISSSRGLSYEQYF
TGTGCCATCAGTTCCTCGAGGGGTTTGTCCTACGAGCAGTACTTC
>NA|NA|TRBV27|TRBJ2-2
CASSALGVSTGELFF
TGTGCCAGCAGCGCCCTAGGGGTGTCCACCGGGGAGCTGTTTTTT
>NA|TRBD1|TRBV27|TRBJ1-2
CASSFSDRVSWGYTF
TGTGCCAGCAGTTTCTCCGACAGGGTTTCATGGGGCTACACCTTC
>NA|NA|TRBV7-8|TRBJ2-7
CASSLRDGPYEQYF
TGTGCCAGCAGCCTCCGGGACGGACCCTACGAGCAGTACTTC
>NA|NA|TRBV29-1|TRBJ1-2
CSVEDMRQTGYTF
TGCAGCGTTGAAGATATGCGCCAGACGGGCTACACCTTC
>once|TRBD2|TRBV19|TRBJ2-3
CASRDYKGDTQYF
TGTGCCAGTCGGGACTATAAGGGAGATACGCAGTATTTT
>NA|TRBD1|TRBV6-5|TRBJ1-1
CASSRDRFMNTEAFF
TGTGCCAGCAGTCGGGACAGGTTCATGAACACTGAAGCTTTCTTT